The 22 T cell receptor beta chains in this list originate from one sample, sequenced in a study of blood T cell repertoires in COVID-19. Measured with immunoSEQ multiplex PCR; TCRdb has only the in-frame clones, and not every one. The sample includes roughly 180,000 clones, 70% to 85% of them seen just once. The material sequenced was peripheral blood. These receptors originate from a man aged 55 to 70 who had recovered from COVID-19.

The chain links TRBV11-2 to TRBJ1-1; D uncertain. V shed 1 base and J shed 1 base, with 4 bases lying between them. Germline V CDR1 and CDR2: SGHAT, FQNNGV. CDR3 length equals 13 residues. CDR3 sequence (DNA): TGTGCCAGCAGCTTAGGTAGGAACACTGAAGCTTTCTTT. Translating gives CASSLGRNTEAFF.

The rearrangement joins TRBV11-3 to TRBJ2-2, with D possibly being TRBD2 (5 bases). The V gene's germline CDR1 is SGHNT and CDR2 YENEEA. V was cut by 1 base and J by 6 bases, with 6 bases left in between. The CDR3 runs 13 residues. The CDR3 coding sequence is TGTGCCAGCAGCTTAGCGCGGGCCGGGGAGCTGTTTTTT. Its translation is CASSLARAGELFF.

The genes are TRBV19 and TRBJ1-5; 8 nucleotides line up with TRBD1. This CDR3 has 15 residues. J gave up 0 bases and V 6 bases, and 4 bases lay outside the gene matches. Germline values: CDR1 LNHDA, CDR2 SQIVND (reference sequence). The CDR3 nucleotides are TGTGCCAGTAGCCCGGACAGGGATAGCAATCAGCCCCAGCATTTT. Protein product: CASSPDRDSNQPQHF.

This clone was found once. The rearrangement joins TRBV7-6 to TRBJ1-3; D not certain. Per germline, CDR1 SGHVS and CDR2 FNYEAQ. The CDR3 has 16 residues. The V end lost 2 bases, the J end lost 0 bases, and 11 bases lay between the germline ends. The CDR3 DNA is TGTGCCAGCAGCTTAACGGGATGGAACTCTGGAAACACCATATATTTT. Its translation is CASSLTGWNSGNTIYF.

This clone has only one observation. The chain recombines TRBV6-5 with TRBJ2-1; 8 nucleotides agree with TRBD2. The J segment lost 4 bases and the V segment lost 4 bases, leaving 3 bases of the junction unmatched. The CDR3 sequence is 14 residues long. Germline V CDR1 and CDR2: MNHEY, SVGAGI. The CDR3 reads CASSSGGGYNEQFF. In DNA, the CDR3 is TGTGCCAGCAGTTCCGGGGGGGGATACAATGAGCAGTTCTTC.

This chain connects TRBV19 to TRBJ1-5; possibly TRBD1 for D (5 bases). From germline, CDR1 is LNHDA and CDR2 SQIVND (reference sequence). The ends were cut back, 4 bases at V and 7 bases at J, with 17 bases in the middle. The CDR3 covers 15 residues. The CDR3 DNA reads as TGTGCCAGTAGTACCTCGACAGTACTAAGACAGCCCCAGCATTTT. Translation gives CASSTSTVLRQPQHF.

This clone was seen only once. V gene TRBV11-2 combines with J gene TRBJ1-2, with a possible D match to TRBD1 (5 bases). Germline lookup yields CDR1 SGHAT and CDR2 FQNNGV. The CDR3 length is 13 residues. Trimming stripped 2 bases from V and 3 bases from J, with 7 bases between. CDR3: CASSLSQDYGYTF. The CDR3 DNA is TGTGCCAGCAGCTTATCACAGGACTATGGCTACACCTTC.

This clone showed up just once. CDR3 nucleotide sequence: TGTGCCAGCAGAAAAGGACAGGGGAGCCGCGGGAGCAATCAGCCCCAGCATTTT. Amino acid sequence: CASRKGQGSRGSNQPQHF. The chain couples TRBV6-4 to TRBJ1-5, with 9 positions matching TRBD1. V dropped 6 bases and J dropped 1; count of bases not matched to a gene: 13. Germline V lookup: CDR1 MRHNA, CDR2 SNTAGT. The length of the CDR3 is 18 residues.

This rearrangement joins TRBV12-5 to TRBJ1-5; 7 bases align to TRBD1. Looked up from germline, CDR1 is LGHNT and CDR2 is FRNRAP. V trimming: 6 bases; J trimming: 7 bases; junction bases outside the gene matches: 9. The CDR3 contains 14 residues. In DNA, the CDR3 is TGTGCTAGTGGCCTGACAGGGTCCGGGCAGCCCCAGCATTTT. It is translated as CASGLTGSGQPQHF.

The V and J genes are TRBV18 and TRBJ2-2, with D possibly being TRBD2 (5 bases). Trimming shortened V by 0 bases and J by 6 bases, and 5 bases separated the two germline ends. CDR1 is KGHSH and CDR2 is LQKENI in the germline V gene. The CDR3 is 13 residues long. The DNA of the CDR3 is TGTGCCAGCTCACCACCGCGGGCCGGGGAGCTGTTTTTT. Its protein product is CASSPPRAGELFF.

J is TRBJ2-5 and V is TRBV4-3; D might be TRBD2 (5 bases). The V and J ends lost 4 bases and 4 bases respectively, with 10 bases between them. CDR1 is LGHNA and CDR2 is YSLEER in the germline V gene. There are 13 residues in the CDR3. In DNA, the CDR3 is TGCGCCAGCAGCCCCCACGGAGGAGAGACCCAGTACTTC. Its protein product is CASSPHGGETQYF.

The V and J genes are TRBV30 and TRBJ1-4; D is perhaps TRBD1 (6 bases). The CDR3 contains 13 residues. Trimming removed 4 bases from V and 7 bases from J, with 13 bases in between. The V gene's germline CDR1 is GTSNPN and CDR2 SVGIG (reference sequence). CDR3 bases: TGTGCCTGGAACTCAGGGGTGCGTGAAAAACTGTTTTTT. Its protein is CAWNSGVREKLFF.

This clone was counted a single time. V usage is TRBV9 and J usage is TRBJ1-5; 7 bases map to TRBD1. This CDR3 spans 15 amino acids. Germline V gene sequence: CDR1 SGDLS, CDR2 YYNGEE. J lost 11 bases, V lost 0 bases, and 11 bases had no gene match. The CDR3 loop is CASSVEGTATSAQHF. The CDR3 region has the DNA TGTGCCAGCAGCGTAGAGGGGACAGCTACCTCTGCCCAGCATTTT. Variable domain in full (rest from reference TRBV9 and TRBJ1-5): DSGVTQTPKHLITATGQRVTLRCSPRSGDLSVYWYQQSLDQGLQFLIQYYNGEERAKGNILERFSAQQFPDLHSELNLSSLELGDSALYFCASSVEGTATSAQHFGDGTRLSIL.

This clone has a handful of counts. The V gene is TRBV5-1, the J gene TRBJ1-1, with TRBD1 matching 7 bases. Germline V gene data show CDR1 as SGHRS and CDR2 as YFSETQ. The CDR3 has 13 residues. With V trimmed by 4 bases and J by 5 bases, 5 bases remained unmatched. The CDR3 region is CASSRQGDTEAFF. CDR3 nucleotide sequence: TGCGCCAGCAGCAGACAGGGCGATACTGAAGCTTTCTTT.

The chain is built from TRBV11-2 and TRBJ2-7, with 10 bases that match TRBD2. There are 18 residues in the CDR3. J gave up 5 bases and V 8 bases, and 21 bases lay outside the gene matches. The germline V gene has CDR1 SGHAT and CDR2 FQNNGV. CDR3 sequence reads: CASGPGTSAPWFEDEQYF. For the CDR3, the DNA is TGTGCCAGCGGGCCCGGGACTAGCGCCCCGTGGTTCGAGGACGAGCAGTACTTC.

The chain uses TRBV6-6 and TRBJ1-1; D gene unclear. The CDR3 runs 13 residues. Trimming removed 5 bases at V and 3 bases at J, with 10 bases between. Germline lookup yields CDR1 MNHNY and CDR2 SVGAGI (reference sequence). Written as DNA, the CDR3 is TGTGCCAGCAGTCCTCGGGTTCACACTGAAGCTTTCTTT. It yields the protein CASSPRVHTEAFF.

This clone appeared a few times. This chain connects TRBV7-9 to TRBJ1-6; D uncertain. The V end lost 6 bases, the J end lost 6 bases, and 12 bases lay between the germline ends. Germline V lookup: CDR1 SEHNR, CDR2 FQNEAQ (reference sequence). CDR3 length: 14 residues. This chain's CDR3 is CASSQMVANSPLHF. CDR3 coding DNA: TGTGCCAGCAGTCAAATGGTAGCTAATTCACCCCTCCACTTT.

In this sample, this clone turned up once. This chain's CDR3 is CATSDLKAGGTDTQYF. Here the CDR3 DNA reads TGTGCCACCAGTGATTTGAAAGCGGGGGGCACAGATACGCAGTATTTT. The J gene is TRBJ2-3, the V gene TRBV24-1, with 8 bases matching TRBD2. Germline CDR1 is KGHDR and CDR2 is SFDVKD. CDR3 length equals 16 residues. V gave up 0 bases and J gave up 1 base; unmatched junction bases: 2.

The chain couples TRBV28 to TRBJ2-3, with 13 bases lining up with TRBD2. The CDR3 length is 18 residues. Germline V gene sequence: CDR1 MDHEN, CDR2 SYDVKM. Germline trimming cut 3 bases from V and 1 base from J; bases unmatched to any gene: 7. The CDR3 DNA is TGTGCCAGCAGTTTGGGACTAGCGGGGAGTGCCGGCACAGATACGCAGTATTTT. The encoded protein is CASSLGLAGSAGTDTQYF.

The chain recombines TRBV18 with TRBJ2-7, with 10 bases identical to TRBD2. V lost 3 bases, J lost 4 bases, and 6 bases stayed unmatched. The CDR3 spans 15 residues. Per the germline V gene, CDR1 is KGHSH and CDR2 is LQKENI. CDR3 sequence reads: CASSPGLATSYEQYF. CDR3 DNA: TGTGCCAGCTCACCGGGACTAGCGACATCTTACGAGCAGTACTTC.

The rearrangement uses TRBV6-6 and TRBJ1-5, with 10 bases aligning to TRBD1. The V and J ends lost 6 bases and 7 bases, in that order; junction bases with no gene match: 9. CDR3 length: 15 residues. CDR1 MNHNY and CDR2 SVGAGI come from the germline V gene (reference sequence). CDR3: CASRATGTGDQPQHF. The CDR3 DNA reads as TGTGCCAGCAGGGCTACCGGGACAGGGGACCAGCCCCAGCATTTT.

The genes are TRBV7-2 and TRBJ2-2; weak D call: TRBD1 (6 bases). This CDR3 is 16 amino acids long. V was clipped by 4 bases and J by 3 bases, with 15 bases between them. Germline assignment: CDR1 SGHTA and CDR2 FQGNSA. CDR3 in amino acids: CASSSYRDTHTGELFF. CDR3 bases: TGTGCCAGCAGCTCGTACCGGGACACCCACACCGGGGAGCTGTTTTTT.